The 2 T cell receptor beta chains below were found in one sample sequenced in a study of radiation and T cells in renal cell carcinoma (dated by TCRdb to the early 2020s). The library came from the immunoSEQ multiplex PCR assay. TCRdb stores this immuneACCESS table with in-frame sequences only. Part of the clones is absent; in the studies checked, under half of the shortfall reflects unresolved V genes, and no reason is known for the rest. This sample gives 20,000 to 30,000 clones in total; nearly 60% of them show up just once. In total, the top ten clones hold about 22% of the sample. Read against the paper, the sample's time point label means: tumor resected at nephrectomy. What this sample's treatment or condition label stands for: treatment-naive control, cytoreductive nephrectomy. The specimen was tumor tissue, collected from a patient whose treatment was nephrectomy without radiotherapy. The receptors derive from a man aged 40-50 years with renal cell carcinoma.

The CDR3: CASTFGRIYGYTF. The CDR3 bases are TGTGCCAGCACCTTCGGGCGGATCTATGGCTACACCTTC. V is TRBV2 and J is TRBJ1-2; D unclear. CDR3 length: 13 residues. Trimming removed 7 bases from V and 4 bases from J, with 13 bases in between. Germline V gene data show CDR1 as SNHLY and CDR2 as FYNNEI.

Here the CDR3 reads CASSPRTSGTVVRANVLTF. The CDR3 DNA follows: TGTGCCAGCAGCCCGCGGACTAGCGGGACCGTAGTCCGGGCCAACGTCCTGACTTTC. The J gene is TRBJ2-6, the V gene TRBV7-2; 12 bases agree with TRBD2. This CDR3 is 19 amino acids long. V was clipped by 5 bases and J by 5 bases; unmatched bases: 13. Germline V gives CDR1 SGHTA, CDR2 FQGNSA.